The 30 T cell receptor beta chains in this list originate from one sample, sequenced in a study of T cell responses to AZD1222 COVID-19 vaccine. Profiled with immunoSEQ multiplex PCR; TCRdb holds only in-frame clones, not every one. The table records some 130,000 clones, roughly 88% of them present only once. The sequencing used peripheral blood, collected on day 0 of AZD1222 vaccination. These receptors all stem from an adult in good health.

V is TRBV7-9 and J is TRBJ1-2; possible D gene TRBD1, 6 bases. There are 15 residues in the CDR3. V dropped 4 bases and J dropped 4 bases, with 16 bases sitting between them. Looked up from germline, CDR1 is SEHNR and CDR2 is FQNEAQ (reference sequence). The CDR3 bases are TGTGCCAGCAGCTCCCAGGGGTCAGGCACCTATGGCTACACCTTC. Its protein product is CASSSQGSGTYGYTF.

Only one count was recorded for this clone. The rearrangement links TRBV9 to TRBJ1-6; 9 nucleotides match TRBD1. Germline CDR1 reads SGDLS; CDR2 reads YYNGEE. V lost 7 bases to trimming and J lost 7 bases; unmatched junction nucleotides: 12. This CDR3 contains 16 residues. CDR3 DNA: TGTGCCAGCGGTCCAGCACAGGGGGCAGAGAATTCACCCCTCCACTTT. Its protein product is CASGPAQGAENSPLHF.

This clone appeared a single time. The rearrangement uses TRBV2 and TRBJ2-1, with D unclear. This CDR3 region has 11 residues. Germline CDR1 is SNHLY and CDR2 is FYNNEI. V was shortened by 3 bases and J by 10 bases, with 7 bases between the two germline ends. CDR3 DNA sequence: TGTGCCAGCAGTGAGGAATGGGAGCAGTTCTTC. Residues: CASSEEWEQFF.

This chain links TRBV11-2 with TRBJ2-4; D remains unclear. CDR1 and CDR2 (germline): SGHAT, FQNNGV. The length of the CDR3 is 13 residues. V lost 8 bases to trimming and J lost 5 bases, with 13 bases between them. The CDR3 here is CASLYFGENIQYF. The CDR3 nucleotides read TGTGCCAGCCTATACTTCGGCGAAAACATTCAGTACTTC.

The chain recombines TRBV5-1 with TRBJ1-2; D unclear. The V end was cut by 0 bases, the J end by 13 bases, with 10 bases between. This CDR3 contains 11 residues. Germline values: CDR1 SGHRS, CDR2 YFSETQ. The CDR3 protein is CASSLADIRTF. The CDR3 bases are TGCGCCAGCAGCTTGGCCGACATCCGCACCTTC.

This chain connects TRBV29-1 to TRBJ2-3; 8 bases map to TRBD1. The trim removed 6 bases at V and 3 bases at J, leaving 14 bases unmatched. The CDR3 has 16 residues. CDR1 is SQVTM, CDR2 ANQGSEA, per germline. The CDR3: CSVTYRTGRSTDTQYF. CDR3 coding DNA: TGCAGCGTGACCTATCGGACAGGGAGGTCGACAGATACGCAGTATTTT.

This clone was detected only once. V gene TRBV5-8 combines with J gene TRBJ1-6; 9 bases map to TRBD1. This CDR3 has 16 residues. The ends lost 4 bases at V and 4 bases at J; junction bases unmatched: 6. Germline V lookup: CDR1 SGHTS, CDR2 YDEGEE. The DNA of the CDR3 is TGTGCCAGCAGCGGGGGGACAGGGATTTATAATTCACCCCTCCACTTT. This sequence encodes CASSGGTGIYNSPLHF.

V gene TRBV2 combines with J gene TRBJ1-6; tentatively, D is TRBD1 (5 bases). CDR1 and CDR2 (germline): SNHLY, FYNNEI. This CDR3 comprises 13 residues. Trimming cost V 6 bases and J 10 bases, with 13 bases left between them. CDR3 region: CASSREGDSPLHF. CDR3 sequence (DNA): TGTGCCAGCAGCAGGGAGGGCGACTCACCCCTCCACTTT.

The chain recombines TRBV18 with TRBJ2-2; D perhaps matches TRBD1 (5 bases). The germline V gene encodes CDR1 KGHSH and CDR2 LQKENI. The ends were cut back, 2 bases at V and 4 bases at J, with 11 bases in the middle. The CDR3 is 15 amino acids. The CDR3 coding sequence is TGTGCCAGCTCACCAGCAGGGTCCGGCACCGGGGAGCTGTTTTTT. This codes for CASSPAGSGTGELFF. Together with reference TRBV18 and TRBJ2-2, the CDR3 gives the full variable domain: NAGVMQNPRHLVRRRGQEARLRCSPMKGHSHVYWYRQLPEEGLKFMVYLQKENIIDESGMPKERFSAEFPKEGPSILRIQQVVRGDSAAYFCASSPAGSGTGELFFGEGSRLTVL.

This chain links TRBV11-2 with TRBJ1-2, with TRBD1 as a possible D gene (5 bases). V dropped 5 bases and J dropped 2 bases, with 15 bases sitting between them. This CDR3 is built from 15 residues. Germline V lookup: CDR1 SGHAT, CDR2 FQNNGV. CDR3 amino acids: CASSLVGGWNYGYTF. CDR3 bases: TGTGCCAGCAGCCTGGTGGGGGGATGGAACTATGGCTACACCTTC. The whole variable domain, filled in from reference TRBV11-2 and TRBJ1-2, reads EAGVAQSPRYKIIEKRQSVAFWCNPISGHATLYWYQQILGQGPKLLIQFQNNGVVDDSQLPKDRFSAERLKGVDSTLKIQPAKLEDSAVYLCASSLVGGWNYGYTFGSGTRLTVV.

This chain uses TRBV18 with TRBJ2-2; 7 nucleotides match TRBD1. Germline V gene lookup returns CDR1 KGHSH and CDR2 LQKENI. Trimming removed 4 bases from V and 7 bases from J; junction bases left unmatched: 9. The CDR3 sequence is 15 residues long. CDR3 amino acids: CASSRSTGTVGELFF. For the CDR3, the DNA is TGTGCCAGCTCACGGTCGACAGGGACGGTCGGGGAGCTGTTTTTT.

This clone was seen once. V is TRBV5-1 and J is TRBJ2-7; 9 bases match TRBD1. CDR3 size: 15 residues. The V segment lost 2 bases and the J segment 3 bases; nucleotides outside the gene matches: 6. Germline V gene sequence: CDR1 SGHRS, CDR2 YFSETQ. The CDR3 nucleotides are TGCGCCAGCAGCTTTTCCGGGACAGGGAACTACGAGCAGTACTTC. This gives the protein CASSFSGTGNYEQYF.

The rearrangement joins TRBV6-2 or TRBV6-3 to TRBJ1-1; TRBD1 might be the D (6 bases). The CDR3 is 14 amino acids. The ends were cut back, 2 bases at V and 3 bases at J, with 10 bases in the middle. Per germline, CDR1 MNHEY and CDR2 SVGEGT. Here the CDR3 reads CASSYLRGDTEAFF. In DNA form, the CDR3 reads TGTGCCAGCAGTTACCTCAGGGGCGACACTGAAGCTTTCTTT.

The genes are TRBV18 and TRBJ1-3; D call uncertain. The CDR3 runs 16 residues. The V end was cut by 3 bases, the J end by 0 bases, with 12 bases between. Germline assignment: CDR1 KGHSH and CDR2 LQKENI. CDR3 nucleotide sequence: TGTGCCAGCTCACCGTGGGCGGGAGCCTCTGGAAACACCATATATTTT. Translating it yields CASSPWAGASGNTIYF.

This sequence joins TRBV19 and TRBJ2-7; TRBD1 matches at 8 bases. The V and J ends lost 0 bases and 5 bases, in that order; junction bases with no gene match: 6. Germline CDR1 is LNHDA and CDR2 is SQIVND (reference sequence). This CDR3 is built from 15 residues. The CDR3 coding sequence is TGTGCCAGTAGTATAGATGGGCTGACAGGGGACGAGCAGTACTTC. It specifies CASSIDGLTGDEQYF.

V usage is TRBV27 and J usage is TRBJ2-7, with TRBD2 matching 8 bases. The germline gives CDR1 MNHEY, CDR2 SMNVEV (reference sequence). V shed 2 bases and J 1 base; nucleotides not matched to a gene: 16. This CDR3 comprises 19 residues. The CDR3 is CASSLRGGRATAFSYEQYF. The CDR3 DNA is TGTGCCAGCAGTTTACGCGGGGGGAGGGCGACAGCATTTTCCTACGAGCAGTACTTC.

The CDR3 region has the DNA TGTGCCAGTAGTAGCTGGGACATTGGGAACAATGAGCAGTTCTTC. This gives the protein CASSSWDIGNNEQFF. The chain combines TRBV19 with TRBJ2-1; possibly TRBD1 for D (6 bases). CDR1 and CDR2 (germline): LNHDA, SQIVND (reference sequence). V lost 4 bases to trimming and J lost 5 bases, with 15 bases between them. This CDR3 is built from 15 residues.

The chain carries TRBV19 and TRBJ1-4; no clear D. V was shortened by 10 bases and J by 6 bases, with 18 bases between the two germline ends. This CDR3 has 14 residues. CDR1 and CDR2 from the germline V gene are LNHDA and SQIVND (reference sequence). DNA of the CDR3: TGTGCCACCAAAAGGGCGAGCGTCCATGAAAAACTGTTTTTT. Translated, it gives CATKRASVHEKLFF.

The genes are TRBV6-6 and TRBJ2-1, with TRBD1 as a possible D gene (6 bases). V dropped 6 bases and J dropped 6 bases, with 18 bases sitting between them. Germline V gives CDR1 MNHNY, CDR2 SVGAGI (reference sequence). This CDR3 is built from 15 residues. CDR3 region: CASSPGVYPTNEQFF. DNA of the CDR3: TGTGCCAGCAGCCCAGGGGTTTACCCGACCAATGAGCAGTTCTTC.

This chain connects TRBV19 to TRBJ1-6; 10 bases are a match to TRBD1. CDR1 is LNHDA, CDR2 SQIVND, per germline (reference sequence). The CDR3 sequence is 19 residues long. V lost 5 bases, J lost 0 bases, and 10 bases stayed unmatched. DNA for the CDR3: TGTGCCAGTAGTCCCCGGACAGGGGGACGGTCCTCCTATAATTCACCCCTCCACTTT. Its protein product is CASSPRTGGRSSYNSPLHF.

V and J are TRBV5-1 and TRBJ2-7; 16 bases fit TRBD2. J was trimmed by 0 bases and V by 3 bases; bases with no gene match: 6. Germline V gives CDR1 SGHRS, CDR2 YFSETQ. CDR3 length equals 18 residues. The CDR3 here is CASSSGLAGGPVSYEQYF. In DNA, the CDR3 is TGCGCCAGCAGCTCGGGACTAGCGGGGGGGCCGGTCTCCTACGAGCAGTACTTC.

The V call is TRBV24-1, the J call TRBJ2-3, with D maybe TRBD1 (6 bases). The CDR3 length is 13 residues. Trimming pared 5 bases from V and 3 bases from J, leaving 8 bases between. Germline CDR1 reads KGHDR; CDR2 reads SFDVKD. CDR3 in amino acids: CATSVGGTDTQYF. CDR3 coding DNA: TGTGCCACCAGTGTAGGGGGAACAGATACGCAGTATTTT.

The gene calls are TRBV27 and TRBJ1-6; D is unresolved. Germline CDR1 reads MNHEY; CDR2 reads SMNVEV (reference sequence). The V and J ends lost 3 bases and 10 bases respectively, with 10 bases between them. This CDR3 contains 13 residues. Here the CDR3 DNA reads TGTGCCAGCAGTTTCTCCGGGCGATCACCCCTCCACTTT. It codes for CASSFSGRSPLHF.

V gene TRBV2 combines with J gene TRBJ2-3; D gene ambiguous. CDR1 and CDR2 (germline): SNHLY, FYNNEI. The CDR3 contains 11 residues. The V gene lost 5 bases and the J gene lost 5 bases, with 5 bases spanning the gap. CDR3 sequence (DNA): TGTGCCAGCAGTTCGTTAGATACGCAGTATTTT. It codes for CASSSLDTQYF.

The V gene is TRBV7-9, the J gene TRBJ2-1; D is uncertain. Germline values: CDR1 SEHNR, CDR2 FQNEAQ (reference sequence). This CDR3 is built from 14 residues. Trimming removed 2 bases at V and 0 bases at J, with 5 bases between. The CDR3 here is CASSLMSSYNEQFF. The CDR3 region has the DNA TGTGCCAGCAGCTTAATGAGCTCCTACAATGAGCAGTTCTTC.

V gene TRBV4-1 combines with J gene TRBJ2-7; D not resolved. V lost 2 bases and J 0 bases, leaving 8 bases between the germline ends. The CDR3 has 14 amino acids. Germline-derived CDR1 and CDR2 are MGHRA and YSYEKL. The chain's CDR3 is CASSQSRSSYEQYF. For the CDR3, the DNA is TGCGCCAGCAGCCAATCAAGGAGCTCCTACGAGCAGTACTTC.

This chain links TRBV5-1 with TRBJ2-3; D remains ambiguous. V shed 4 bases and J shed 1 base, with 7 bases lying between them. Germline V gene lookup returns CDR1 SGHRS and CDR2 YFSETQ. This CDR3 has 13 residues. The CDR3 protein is CASSPGGTDTQYF. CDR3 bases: TGCGCCAGCAGCCCCGGTGGCACAGATACGCAGTATTTT.

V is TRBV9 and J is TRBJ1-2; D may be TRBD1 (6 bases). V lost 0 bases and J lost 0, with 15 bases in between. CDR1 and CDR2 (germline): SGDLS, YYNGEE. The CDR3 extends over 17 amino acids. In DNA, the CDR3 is TGTGCCAGCAGCGTAGCTGCGGGGGCCTTCGCTAACTATGGCTACACCTTC. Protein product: CASSVAAGAFANYGYTF.

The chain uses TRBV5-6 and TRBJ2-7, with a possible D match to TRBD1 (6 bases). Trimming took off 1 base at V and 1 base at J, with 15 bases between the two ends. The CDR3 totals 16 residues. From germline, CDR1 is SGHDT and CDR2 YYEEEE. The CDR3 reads CASSLTGRGVSYEQYF. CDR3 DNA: TGTGCCAGCAGCTTGACGGGCAGGGGAGTTTCCTACGAGCAGTACTTC.

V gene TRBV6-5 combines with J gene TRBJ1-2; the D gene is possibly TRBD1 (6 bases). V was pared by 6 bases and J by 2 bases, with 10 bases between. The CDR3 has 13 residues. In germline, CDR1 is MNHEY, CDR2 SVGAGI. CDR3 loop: CASRRDTNYGYTF. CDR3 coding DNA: TGTGCCAGCAGACGGGACACAAACTATGGCTACACCTTC.